One and the same sample provided the 5 T cell receptor beta chains below, sequenced in a study of T-cell reconstitution after alpha-beta-depleted transplantation in children. This sample's TCRbeta library carried unique molecular identifier barcodes. TCRdb called the PCR reads again in MiXCR, with one record for every CDR3 protein. The sample includes 440,000 or so distinct CDR3 sequences, about a tenth of them seen just once. Sequencing was performed on PBMCs from the stem cell graft donor, taken from the stem cell graft. The origin of the receptors is a human donor who donated a stem cell graft to a child with acute myeloid leukemia.

This clonotype has ten or more counts. The chain has TRBV3-1 and TRBJ2-1, with 11 bases aligning to TRBD2. The length of the CDR3 is 13 residues. V shed 5 bases and J 7 bases; nucleotides not matched to a gene: 1. The germline V gene has CDR1 LGHDT and CDR2 YNNKEL (reference sequence). The chain's CDR3 is CASSSSGGNEQFF. CDR3 DNA sequence: TGTGCCAGCAGCTCTAGCGGGGGGAATGAGCAGTTCTTC.

This clonotype has a handful of counts. The chain carries TRBV5-1 and TRBJ1-2, with TRBD1 identical over 8 bases. This CDR3 comprises 16 residues. The germline CDR1 and CDR2 sequences are SGHRS and YFSETQ. V was clipped by 4 bases and J by 4 bases; unmatched bases: 12. CDR3 loop: CASSPRPGQDLYGYTF. The CDR3 DNA reads TGCGCCAGCAGCCCCCGGCCGGGACAGGACCTCTATGGCTACACCTTC.

This clonotype was observed many times. V gene TRBV6-2 or TRBV6-3 combines with J gene TRBJ1-5; D unresolved. The V and J ends lost 4 bases and 8 bases respectively, with 12 bases between them. The CDR3 totals 13 residues. Germline CDR1 MNHEY, CDR2 SVGEGT. The CDR3 DNA sequence: TGTGCCAGCAGTTCCGCAGGTAACAAGCCCCAGCATTTT. This codes for CASSSAGNKPQHF.

V gene TRBV4-1 combines with J gene TRBJ2-5, with 11 bases fitting TRBD1. The CDR3 is 15 amino acids. The V segment lost 0 bases and the J segment 5 bases; nucleotides outside the gene matches: 2. Germline V gene lookup returns CDR1 MGHRA and CDR2 YSYEKL. CDR3 nucleotide sequence: TGCGCCAGCAGCCAAGAGGACAGGGGGCGGGAGACCCAGTACTTC. Protein product: CASSQEDRGRETQYF.

The genes are TRBV6-2 or TRBV6-3 and TRBJ2-1; tentative D call: TRBD2 (5 bases). Germline assignment: CDR1 MNHEY and CDR2 SVGEGT. V was clipped by 6 bases and J by 10 bases, with 13 bases between them. CDR3 length: 12 residues. CDR3 in DNA: TGTGCCAGCAGGAGGGAAGTACGGGAGCAGTTCTTC. It translates to CASRREVREQFF.